A selection of T cell receptor beta chains follows, all from one sample in a study of T cell repertoires in cytomegalovirus infection. TCRdb re-called the reads through MiXCR, storing one row per CDR3 protein. The table records under 800,000 distinct CDR3 sequences, roughly a quarter of them present only once. The source material was CD8+ T cells from PBMCs. These TCRs come from a human donor in good health (CMV status not recorded). Some clones in this sample may be carry-over from other donors' samples. CDR3s include the opening cysteine and the closing phenylalanine or tryptophan. D genes are given only for firm matches. Rows give clone size only sometimes, using once, few, many, or a class for an expanded clone.

j_gene	abundance	d_gene	v_gene	CDR3aa	CDR3nt
TRBJ2-1	.	TRBD2	TRBV12-3/TRBV12-4	CASSFSSGGANFYNEQFF	TGTGCCAGCAGTTTTAGTAGCGGGGGGGCGAATTTCTACAATGAGCAGTTCTTC
TRBJ2-5	many	.	TRBV7-2	CASSATGGETQYF	TGTGCCAGCAGCGCTACAGGTGGAGAGACCCAGTACTTC
TRBJ1-1	few	TRBD1	TRBV19	CASRTGQGRTEAFF	TGTGCCAGTAGGACGGGACAGGGGAGAACTGAAGCTTTCTTT
TRBJ1-2	.	.	TRBV29-1	CSVEDRGGDTF	TGCAGCGTTGAAGACAGGGGAGGCGACACCTTC
TRBJ1-2	.	TRBD1	TRBV6-6	CASKGGQGALGYTF	TGTGCCAGCAAGGGCGGACAGGGGGCGTTAGGCTACACCTTC
TRBJ2-3	few	TRBD1	TRBV14	CASSYEGAFATQYF	TGTGCCAGCAGCTATGAGGGGGCTTTCGCTACGCAGTATTTT
TRBJ2-1	many	TRBD1	TRBV12-5	CASGLAQGRDEQFF	TGTGCTAGTGGTTTGGCACAGGGGCGGGATGAGCAGTTCTTC
TRBJ2-5	.	.	TRBV11-2	CASNKWKVGVTNQETQYF	TGTGCCAGCAACAAGTGGAAAGTGGGGGTTACCAACCAAGAGACCCAGTACTTC
TRBJ2-1	.	.	TRBV10-3	CAISEGGRQFF	TGTGCCATCAGTGAAGGGGGGAGACAGTTCTTC
TRBJ2-7	few	TRBD2	TRBV7-9	CASSHRDYSYEQYF	TGTGCCAGCAGCCACCGGGACTATTCCTACGAGCAGTACTTC
TRBJ2-7	.	TRBD1	TRBV5-1	CASSSGTGGLYEQYF	TGCGCCAGCAGTTCCGGGACAGGGGGCTTGTACGAGCAGTACTTC
TRBJ1-2	.	.	TRBV20-1	CSARAPGFPIANYGYTF	TGCAGTGCTAGGGCCCCAGGGTTTCCAATCGCTAACTATGGCTACACCTTC
TRBJ2-7	few	.	TRBV19	CASSIQGWRYEQYF	TGTGCCAGTAGTATACAGGGCTGGCGATACGAGCAGTACTTC
TRBJ2-4	many	.	TRBV7-9	CASSLAVLTENIQYF	TGTGCCAGCAGCTTAGCGGTGCTTACCGAGAACATTCAGTACTTC
TRBJ1-2	many	.	TRBV7-8	CASSLAPGRGYGYTF	TGTGCCAGCAGCTTAGCCCCGGGACGAGGCTATGGCTACACCTTC
TRBJ1-4	many	.	TRBV7-9	CASSIGGAVTNEKLFF	TGTGCCAGCAGCATAGGAGGGGCGGTAACTAATGAAAAACTGTTTTTT
TRBJ2-1	.	TRBD2	TRBV5-1	CASNLKEEAGGPREQFF	TGCGCCAGCAACCTTAAAGAGGAAGCGGGGGGGCCCCGGGAGCAGTTCTTC
TRBJ2-1	many	.	TRBV7-2	CASSHRVDEQFF	TGTGCCAGCAGCCACAGGGTCGATGAGCAGTTCTTC
TRBJ1-4	many	.	TRBV7-6	CASSLSYRATNEKLFF	TGTGCCAGCAGCTTATCCTACAGAGCAACTAATGAAAAACTGTTTTTT
TRBJ2-1	.	.	TRBV7-9	CASSQFSLNEQFF	TGTGCCAGCAGCCAGTTTTCGCTCAATGAGCAGTTCTTC
TRBJ2-7	.	.	TRBV9	CASSVGAGFDTDYEQYF	TGTGCCAGCAGCGTTGGGGCTGGGTTCGACACCGACTACGAGCAGTACTTC
TRBJ1-1	few	.	TRBV27	CASFPDGFNTEAFF	TGTGCCAGCTTCCCGGACGGGTTTAACACTGAAGCTTTCTTT
TRBJ2-7	.	TRBD1	TRBV5-1	CASNTKPGQSYEQYF	TGCGCCAGCAACACAAAACCGGGACAGTCCTACGAGCAGTACTTC
TRBJ1-2	.	.	TRBV6-6	CASRSLRGYTF	TGTGCCAGCAGGAGCCTTCGTGGCTACACCTTC